This T cell receptor (beta chain) was documented in a study of blood T cell repertoires in COVID-19. Study-level background: Samples of COVID-19 (acute and convalescent) were obtained from the United States, Italy and Spain. T cells, B-cell-depleted T cells, or PBMCs supplied cDNA or gDNA.

Sequencing used immunoSEQ multiplex PCR; TCRdb keeps in-frame clones, though not all of them. Here the sample spans approximately 29,000 clones, roughly 91% being singletons. The CDR3 consists of 14 residues. Germline assignment: CDR1 SGHTA and CDR2 FQGNSA. Trimming cost V 5 bases and J 3 bases, with 12 bases left between them. This receptor was obtained from a man in his 70s with active COVID-19. Source material: peripheral blood. The chain has TRBV7-2 and TRBJ2-3; D is perhaps TRBD2 (5 bases). The chain's CDR3 is CASSTAGPTDTQYF. CDR3 coding DNA: TGTGCCAGCAGCACGGCGGGTCCGACAGATACGCAGTATTTT. The full variable domain, its missing parts supplied by reference TRBV7-2 and TRBJ2-3, is GAGVSQSPSNKVTEKGKDVELRCDPISGHTALYWYRQSLGQGLEFLIYFQGNSAPDKSGLPSDRFSAERTGGSVSTLTIQRTQQEDSAVYLCASSTAGPTDTQYFGPGTRLTVL.